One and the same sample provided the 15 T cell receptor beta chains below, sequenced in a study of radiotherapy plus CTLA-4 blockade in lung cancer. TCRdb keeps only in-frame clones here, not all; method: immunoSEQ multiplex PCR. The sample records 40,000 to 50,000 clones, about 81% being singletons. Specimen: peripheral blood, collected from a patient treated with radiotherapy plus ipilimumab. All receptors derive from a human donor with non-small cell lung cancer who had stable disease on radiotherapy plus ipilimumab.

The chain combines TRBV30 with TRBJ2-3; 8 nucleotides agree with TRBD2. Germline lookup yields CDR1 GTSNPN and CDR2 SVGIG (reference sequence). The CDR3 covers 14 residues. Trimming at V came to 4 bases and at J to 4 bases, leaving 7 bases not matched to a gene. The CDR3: CAWTAGLEPDTQYF. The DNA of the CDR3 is TGTGCCTGGACCGCGGGACTAGAGCCAGATACGCAGTATTTT.

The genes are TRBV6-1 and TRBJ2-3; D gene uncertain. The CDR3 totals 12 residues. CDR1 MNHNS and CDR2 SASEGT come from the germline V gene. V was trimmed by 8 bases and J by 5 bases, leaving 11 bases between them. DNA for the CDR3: TGTGCCAGCGATCTAGAGTTAGATACGCAGTATTTT. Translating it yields CASDLELDTQYF.

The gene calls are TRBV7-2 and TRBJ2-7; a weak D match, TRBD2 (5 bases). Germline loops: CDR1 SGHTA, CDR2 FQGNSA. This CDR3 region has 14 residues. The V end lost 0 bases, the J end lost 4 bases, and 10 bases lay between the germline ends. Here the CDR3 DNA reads TGTGCCAGCAGCTTAGCGGGGAGCCTTTACGAGCAGTACTTC. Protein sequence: CASSLAGSLYEQYF.

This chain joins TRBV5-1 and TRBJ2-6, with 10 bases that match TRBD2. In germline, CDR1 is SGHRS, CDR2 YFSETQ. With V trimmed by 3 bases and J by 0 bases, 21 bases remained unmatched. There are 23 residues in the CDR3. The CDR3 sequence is CASSSSPTGVIAGGSSGANVLTF. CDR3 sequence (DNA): TGCGCCAGCAGCTCAAGTCCCACAGGGGTAATAGCGGGAGGAAGCTCTGGGGCCAACGTCCTGACTTTC.

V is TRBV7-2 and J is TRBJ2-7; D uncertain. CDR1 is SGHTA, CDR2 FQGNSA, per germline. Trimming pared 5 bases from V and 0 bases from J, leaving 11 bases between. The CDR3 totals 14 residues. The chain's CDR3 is CASSPSPTSYEQYF. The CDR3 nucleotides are TGTGCCAGCAGCCCAAGCCCAACCTCCTACGAGCAGTACTTC.

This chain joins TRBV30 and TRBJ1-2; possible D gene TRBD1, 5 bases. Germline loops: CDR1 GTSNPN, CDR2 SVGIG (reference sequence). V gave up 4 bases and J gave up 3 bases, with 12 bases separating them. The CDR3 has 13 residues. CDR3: CAWNNRRDYGYTF. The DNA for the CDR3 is TGTGCCTGGAATAACAGGCGAGACTATGGCTACACCTTC. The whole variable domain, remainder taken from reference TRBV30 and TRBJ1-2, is SQTIHQWPATLVQPVGSPLSLECTVEGTSNPNLYWYRQAAGRGLQLLFYSVGIGQISSEVPQNLSASRPQDRQFILSSKKLLLSDSGFYLCAWNNRRDYGYTFGSGTRLTVV.

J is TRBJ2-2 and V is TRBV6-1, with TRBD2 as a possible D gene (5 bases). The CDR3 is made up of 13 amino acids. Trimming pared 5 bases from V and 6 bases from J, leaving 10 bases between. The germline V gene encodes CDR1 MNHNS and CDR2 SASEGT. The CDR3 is CASSTRESGELFF. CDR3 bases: TGTGCCAGCAGTACTAGGGAGTCCGGGGAGCTGTTTTTT.

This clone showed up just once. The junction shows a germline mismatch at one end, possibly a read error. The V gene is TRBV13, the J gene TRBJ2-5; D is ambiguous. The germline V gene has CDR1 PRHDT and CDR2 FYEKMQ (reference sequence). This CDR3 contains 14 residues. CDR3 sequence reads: CASSLGRNQETQYF. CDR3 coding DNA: TGTGCCAGCAGTTTAGGGCGGAACCAAGAGACCCAGTACTTC.

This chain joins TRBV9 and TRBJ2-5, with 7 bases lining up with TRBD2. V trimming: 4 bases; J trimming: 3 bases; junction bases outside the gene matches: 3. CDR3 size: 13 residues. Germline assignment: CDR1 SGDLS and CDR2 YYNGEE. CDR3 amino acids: CASSLAVKETQYF. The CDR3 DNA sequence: TGTGCCAGCAGCCTAGCGGTAAAAGAGACCCAGTACTTC.

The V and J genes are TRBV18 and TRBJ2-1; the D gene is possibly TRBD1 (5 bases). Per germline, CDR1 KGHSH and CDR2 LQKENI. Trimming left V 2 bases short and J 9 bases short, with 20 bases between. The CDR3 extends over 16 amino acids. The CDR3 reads CASSPFTTGAFPEQFF. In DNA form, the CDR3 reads TGTGCCAGCTCACCATTCACTACTGGGGCGTTCCCTGAGCAGTTCTTC.

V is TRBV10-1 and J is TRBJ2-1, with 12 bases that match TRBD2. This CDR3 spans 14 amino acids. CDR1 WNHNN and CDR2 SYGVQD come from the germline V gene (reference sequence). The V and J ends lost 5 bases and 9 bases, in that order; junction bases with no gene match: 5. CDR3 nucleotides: TGCGCCAGCAGTCTAACTAGCGGGAGGACTGAGCAGTTCTTC. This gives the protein CASSLTSGRTEQFF.

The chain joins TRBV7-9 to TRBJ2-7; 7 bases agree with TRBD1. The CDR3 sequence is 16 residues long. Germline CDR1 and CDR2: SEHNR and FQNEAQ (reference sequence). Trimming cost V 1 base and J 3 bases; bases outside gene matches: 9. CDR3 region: CASSLVGQGDRYEQYF. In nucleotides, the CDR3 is TGTGCCAGCAGCTTAGTCGGGCAGGGGGACCGCTACGAGCAGTACTTC.

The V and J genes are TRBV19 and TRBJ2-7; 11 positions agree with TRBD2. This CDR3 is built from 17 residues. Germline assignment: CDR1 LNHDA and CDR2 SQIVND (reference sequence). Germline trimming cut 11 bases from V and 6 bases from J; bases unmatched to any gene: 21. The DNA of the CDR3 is TGTGCCTCTAGTATCGGCGGGAGTCTAGCGGGAGGCGTCGAGCAGTACTTC. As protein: CASSIGGSLAGGVEQYF. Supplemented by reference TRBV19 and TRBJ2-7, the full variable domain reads DGGITQSPKYLFRKEGQNVTLSCEQNLNHDAMYWYRQDPGQGLRLIYYSQIVNDFQKGDIAEGYSVSREKKESFPLTVTSAQKNPTAFYLCASSIGGSLAGGVEQYFGPGTRLTVT.

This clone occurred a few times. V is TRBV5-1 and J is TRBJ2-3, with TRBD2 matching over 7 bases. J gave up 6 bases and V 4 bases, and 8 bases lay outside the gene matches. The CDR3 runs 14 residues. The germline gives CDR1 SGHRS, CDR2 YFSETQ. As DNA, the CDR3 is TGCGCCAGCAGCCCCTCGGGGGAGGGGGATACGCAGTATTTT. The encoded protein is CASSPSGEGDTQYF.

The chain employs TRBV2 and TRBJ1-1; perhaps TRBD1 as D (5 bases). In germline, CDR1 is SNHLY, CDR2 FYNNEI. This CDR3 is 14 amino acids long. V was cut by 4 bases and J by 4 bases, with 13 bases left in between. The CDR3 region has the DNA TGTGCCAGCAGTGTAAGAACAGGTAGCACTGAAGCTTTCTTT. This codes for CASSVRTGSTEAFF.